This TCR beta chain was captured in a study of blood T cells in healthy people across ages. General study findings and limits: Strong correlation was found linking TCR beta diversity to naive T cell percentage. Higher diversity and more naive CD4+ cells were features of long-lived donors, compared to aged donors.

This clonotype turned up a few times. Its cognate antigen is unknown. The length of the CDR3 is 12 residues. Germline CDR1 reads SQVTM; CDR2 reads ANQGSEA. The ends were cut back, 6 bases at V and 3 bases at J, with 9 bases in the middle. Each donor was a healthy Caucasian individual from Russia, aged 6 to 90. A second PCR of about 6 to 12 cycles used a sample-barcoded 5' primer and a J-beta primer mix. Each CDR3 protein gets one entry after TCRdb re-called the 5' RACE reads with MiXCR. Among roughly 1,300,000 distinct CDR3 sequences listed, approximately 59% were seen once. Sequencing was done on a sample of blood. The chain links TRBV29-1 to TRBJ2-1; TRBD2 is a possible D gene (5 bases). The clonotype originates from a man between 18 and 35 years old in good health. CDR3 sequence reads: CSVGDGYNEQFF. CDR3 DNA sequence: TGCAGCGTGGGAGACGGCTACAATGAGCAGTTCTTC.